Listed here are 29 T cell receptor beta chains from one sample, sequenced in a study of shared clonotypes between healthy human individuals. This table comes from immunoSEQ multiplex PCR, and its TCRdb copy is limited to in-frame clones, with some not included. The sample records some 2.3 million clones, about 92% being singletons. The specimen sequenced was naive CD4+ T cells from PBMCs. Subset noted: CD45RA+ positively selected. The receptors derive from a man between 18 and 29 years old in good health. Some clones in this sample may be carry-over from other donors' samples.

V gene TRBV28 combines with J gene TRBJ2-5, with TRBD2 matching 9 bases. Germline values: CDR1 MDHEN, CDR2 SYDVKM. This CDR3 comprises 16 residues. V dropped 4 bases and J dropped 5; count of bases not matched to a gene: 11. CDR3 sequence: CASSYPVAGDGETQYF. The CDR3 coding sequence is TGTGCCAGCAGTTACCCCGTAGCGGGAGACGGGGAGACCCAGTACTTC. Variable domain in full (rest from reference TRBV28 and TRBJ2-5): DVKVTQSSRYLVKRTGEKVFLECVQDMDHENMFWYRQDPGLGLRLIYFSYDVKMKEKGDIPEGYSVSREKKERFSLILESASTNQTSMYLCASSYPVAGDGETQYFGPGTRLLVL.

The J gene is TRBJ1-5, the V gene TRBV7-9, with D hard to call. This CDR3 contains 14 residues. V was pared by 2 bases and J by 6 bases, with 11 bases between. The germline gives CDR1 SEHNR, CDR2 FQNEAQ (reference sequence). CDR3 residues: CASSLNGLPQPQHF. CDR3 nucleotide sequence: TGTGCCAGCAGCTTAAACGGGTTACCTCAGCCCCAGCATTTT.

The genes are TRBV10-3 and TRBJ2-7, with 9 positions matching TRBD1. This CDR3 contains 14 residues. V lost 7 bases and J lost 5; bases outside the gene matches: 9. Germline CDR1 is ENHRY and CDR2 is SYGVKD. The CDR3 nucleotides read TGTGCCATCACCCCCGGACAGGGGTTCCACGAGCAGTACTTC. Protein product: CAITPGQGFHEQYF.

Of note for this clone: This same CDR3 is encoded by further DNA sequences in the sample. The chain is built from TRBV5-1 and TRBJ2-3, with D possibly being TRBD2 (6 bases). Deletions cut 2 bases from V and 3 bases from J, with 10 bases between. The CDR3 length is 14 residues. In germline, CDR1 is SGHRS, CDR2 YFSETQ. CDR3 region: CASSFSGITDTQYF. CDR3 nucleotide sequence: TGCGCCAGCAGCTTTAGCGGAATTACAGATACGCAGTATTTT.

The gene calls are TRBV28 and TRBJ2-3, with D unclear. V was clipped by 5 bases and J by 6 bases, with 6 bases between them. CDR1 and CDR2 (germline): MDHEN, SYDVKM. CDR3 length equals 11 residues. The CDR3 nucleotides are TGTGCCAGCAGTAATAGGGATACGCAGTATTTT. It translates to CASSNRDTQYF. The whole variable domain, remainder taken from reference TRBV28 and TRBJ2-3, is DVKVTQSSRYLVKRTGEKVFLECVQDMDHENMFWYRQDPGLGLRLIYFSYDVKMKEKGDIPEGYSVSREKKERFSLILESASTNQTSMYLCASSNRDTQYFGPGTRLTVL.

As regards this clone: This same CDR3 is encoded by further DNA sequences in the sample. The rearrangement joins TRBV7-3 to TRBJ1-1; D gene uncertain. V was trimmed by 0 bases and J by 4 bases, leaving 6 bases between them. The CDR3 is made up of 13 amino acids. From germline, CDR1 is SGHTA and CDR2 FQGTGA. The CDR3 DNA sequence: TGTGCCAGCAGCTTAACGGCCGGCACTGAAGCTTTCTTT. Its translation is CASSLTAGTEAFF.

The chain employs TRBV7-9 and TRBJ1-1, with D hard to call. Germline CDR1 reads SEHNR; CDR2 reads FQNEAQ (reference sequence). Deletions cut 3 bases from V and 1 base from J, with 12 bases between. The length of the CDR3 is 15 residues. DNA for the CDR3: TGTGCCAGCAGCTTTCAACAGACTAGGAACACTGAAGCTTTCTTT. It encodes CASSFQQTRNTEAFF.

DNA of the CDR3: TGCGCCAGCAGCCAATCGGGACAGGGGGCGCGTATCTATGGCTACACCTTC. This translates into CASSQSGQGARIYGYTF. This chain links TRBV4-3 with TRBJ1-2; 12 nucleotides match TRBD1. Germline CDR1 and CDR2: LGHNA and YSLEER. J was trimmed by 4 bases and V by 2 bases; bases with no gene match: 8. This CDR3 is 17 amino acids long.

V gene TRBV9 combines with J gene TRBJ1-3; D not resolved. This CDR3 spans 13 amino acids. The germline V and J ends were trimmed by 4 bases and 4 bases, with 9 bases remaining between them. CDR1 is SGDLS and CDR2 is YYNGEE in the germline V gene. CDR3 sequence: CASSRFTGNTIYF. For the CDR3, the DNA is TGTGCCAGCAGCCGCTTCACCGGAAACACCATATATTTT.

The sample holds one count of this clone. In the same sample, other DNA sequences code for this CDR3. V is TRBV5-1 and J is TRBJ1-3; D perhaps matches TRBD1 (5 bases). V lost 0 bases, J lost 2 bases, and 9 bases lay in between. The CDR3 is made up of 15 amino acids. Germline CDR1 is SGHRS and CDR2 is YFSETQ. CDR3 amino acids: CASSLAGTAGNTIYF. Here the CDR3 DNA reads TGCGCCAGCAGCTTGGCCGGGACCGCTGGAAACACCATATATTTT. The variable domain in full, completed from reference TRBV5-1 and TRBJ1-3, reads KAGVTQTPRYLIKTRGQQVTLSCSPISGHRSVSWYQQTPGQGLQFLFEYFSETQRNKGNFPGRFSGRQFSNSRSEMNVSTLELGDSALYLCASSLAGTAGNTIYFGEGSWLTVV.

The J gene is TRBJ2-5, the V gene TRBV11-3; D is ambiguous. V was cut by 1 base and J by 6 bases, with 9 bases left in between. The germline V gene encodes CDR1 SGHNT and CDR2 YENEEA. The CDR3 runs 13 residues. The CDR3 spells CASSLGVDQTQYF. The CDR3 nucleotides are TGTGCCAGCAGCTTAGGAGTCGACCAGACCCAGTACTTC.

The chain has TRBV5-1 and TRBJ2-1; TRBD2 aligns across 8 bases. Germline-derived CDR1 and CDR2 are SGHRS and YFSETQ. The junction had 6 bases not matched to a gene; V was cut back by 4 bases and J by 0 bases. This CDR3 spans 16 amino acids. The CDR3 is CASSQAGDHSYNEQFF. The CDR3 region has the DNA TGCGCCAGCAGCCAAGCGGGAGACCACTCCTACAATGAGCAGTTCTTC.

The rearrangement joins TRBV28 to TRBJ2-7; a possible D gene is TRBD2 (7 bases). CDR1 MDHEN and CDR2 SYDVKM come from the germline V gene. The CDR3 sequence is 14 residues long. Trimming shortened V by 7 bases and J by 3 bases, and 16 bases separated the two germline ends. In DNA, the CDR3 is TGTGCCAGCAACCCAAGGGGGGGGGTCTACGAGCAGTACTTC. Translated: CASNPRGGVYEQYF.

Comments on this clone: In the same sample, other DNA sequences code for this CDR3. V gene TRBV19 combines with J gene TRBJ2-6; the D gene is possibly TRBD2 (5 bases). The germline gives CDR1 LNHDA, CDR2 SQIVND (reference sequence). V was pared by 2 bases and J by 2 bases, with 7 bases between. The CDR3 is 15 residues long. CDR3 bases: TGTGCCAGTAGTATAACTAGGGCTGGGGCCAACGTCCTGACTTTC. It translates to CASSITRAGANVLTF.

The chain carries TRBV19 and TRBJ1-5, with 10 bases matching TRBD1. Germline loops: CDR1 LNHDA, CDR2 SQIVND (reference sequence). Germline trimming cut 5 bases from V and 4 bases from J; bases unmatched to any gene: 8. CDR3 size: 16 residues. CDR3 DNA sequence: TGTGCCAGTAGTTCCCGGGACAGGGGAAGGAATCAGCCCCAGCATTTT. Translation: CASSSRDRGRNQPQHF.

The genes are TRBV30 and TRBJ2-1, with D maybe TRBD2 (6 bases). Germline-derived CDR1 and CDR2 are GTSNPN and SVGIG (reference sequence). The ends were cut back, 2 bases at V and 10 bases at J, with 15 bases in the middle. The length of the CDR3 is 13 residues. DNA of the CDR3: TGTGCCTGGAGTCGCCGCGGGGCTGGGGAGCAGTTCTTC. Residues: CAWSRRGAGEQFF.

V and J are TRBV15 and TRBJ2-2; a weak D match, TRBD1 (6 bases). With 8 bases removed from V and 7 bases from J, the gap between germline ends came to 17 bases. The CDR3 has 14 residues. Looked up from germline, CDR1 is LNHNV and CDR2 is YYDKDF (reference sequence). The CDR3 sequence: CATGILGAIGELFF. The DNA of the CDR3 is TGTGCCACCGGCATCTTGGGGGCCATCGGGGAGCTGTTTTTT.

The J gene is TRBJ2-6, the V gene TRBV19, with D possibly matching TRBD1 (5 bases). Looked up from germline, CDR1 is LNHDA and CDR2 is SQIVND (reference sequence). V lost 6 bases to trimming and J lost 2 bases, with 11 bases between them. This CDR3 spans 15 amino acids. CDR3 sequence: CASRTQGAGANVLTF. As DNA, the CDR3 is TGTGCCAGTAGAACGCAGGGCGCTGGGGCCAACGTCCTGACTTTC.

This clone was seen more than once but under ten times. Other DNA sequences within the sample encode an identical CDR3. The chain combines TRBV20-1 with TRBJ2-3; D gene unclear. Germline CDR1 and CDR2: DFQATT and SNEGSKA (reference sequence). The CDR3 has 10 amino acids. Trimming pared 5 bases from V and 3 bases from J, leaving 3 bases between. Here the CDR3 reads CSAGTDTQYF. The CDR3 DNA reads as TGCAGTGCTGGGACAGATACGCAGTATTTT.

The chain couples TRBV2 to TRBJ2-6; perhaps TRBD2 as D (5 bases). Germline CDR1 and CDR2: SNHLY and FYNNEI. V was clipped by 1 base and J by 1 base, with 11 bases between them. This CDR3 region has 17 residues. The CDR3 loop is CASSEVSGVSGANVLTF. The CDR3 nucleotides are TGTGCCAGCAGTGAAGTCTCCGGGGTATCTGGGGCCAACGTCCTGACTTTC.

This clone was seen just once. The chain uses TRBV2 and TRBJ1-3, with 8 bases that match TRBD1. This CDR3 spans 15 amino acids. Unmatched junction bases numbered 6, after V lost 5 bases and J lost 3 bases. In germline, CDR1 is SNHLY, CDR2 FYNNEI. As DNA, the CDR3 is TGTGCCAGCAGTCGGACAGGGTGGGGTGGAAACACCATATATTTT. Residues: CASSRTGWGGNTIYF.

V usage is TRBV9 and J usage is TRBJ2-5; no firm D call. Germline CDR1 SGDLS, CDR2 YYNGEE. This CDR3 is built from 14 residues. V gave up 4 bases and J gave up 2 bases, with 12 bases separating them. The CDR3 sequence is CASSPRTAQETQYF. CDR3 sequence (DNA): TGTGCCAGCAGCCCCCGGACGGCTCAAGAGACCCAGTACTTC.

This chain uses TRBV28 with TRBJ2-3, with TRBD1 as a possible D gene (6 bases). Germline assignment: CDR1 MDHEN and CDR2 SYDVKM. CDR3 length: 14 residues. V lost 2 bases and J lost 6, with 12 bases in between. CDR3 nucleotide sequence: TGTGCCAGCAGTTTAGGGGACAAAGGTGATACGCAGTATTTT. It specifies CASSLGDKGDTQYF.

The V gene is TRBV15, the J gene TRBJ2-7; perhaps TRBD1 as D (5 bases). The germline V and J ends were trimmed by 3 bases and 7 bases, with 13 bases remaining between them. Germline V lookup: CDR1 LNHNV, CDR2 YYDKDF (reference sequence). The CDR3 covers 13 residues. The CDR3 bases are TGTGCCACCAGCAGGGGGCCTGGAGTAGAGCAGTACTTC. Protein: CATSRGPGVEQYF.

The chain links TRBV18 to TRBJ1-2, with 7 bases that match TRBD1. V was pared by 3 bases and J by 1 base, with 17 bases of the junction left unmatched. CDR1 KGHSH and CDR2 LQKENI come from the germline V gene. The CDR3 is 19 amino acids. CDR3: CASSPRLQGPGQLNYGYTF. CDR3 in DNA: TGTGCCAGCTCACCCAGACTACAGGGACCGGGACAGCTTAACTATGGCTACACCTTC.

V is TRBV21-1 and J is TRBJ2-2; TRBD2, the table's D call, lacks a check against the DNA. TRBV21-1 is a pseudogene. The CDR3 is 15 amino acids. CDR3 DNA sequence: TGTGCCAGCAGCAAGTGGCGGGACGCGACCGGGGAGCTGTTTTTT. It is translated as CASSKWRDATGELFF.

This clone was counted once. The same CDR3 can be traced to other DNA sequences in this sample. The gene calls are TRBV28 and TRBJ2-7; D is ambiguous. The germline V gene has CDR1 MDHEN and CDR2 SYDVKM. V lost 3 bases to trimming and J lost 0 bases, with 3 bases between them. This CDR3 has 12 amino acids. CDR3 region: CASSLFSYEQYF. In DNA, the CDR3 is TGTGCCAGCAGTTTGTTCTCCTACGAGCAGTACTTC.

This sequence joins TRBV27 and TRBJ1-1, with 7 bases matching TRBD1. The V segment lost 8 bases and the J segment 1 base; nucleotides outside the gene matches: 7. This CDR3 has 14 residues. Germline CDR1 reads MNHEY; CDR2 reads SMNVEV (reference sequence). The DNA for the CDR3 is TGTGCCAGCGGGTCACAGGGGCGGAACACTGAAGCTTTCTTT. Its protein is CASGSQGRNTEAFF.

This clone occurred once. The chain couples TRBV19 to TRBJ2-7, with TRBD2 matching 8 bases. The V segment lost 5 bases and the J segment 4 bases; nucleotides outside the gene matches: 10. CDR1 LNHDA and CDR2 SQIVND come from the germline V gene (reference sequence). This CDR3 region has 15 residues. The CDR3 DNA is TGTGCCAGTAGTGGCAGGAGCGGGAGTATTTACGAGCAGTACTTC. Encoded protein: CASSGRSGSIYEQYF. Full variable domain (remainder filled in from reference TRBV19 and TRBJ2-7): DGGITQSPKYLFRKEGQNVTLSCEQNLNHDAMYWYRQDPGQGLRLIYYSQIVNDFQKGDIAEGYSVSREKKESFPLTVTSAQKNPTAFYLCASSGRSGSIYEQYFGPGTRLTVT.